The rows below give T cell receptor beta chains drawn from one sample of a study of regulatory T cells in long-lasting Graves disease. TCRdb called the multiplex PCR reads again in MiXCR, with one record for every CDR3 protein. The sample lists 400,000 to 500,000 distinct CDR3 sequences; 22% were seen once. The source material was peripheral blood mononuclear cells (PBMCs), sampled when the disease was refractory, from a patient treated with antithyroid drugs. Receptors were obtained from a female donor with Graves disease. Each CDR3 is given with its conserved first and last residue. The order of the fields is D gene, clone size, V gene, J gene, CDR3 DNA, CDR3 protein. A D gene is named only where the DNA matches it firmly. The size field is filled for only some rows; it gives once, few, many or a size class.

TRBD1,many,TRBV2,TRBJ2-5,TGTGCCAGCAAGGACAGGGCCCTCAAAGAGACCCAGTACTTC,CASKDRALKETQYF
NA,NA,TRBV29-1,TRBJ2-5,TGCAGCGTTGAAGTTGCAGAGGAGACCCAGTACTTC,CSVEVAEETQYF
TRBD1,few,TRBV6-1,TRBJ2-7,TGTGCCAGCAGTGACACCGGACAGGAGGAGCAGTACTTC,CASSDTGQEEQYF
NA,NA,TRBV4-1,TRBJ1-5,TGCGCCAACAGCCAGAGCCCCAGGGACGGCAATCAGCCCCAGCATTTT,CANSQSPRDGNQPQHF
TRBD2,many,TRBV28,TRBJ2-4,TGTGCCAGCAGTACCATAGCGGGACGGATTCCTAACATTCAGTACTTC,CASSTIAGRIPNIQYF
TRBD2,NA,TRBV6-5,TRBJ2-5,TGTGCCAGCAGTTACGCCCCGGTCCTAGCGGGAGGAGAGACCCAGTACTTC,CASSYAPVLAGGETQYF
NA,NA,TRBV2,TRBJ2-6,TGTGCCAGCAGTGCGACAGACTCTGGGGCCAACGTCCTGACTTTC,CASSATDSGANVLTF
NA,NA,TRBV6-1,TRBJ1-3,TGTGCCAGCACCACACTTGGAAACACCATATATTTT,CASTTLGNTIYF
NA,many,TRBV29-1,TRBJ1-1,TGCAGCGTACCACAGAACACTGAAGCTTTCTTT,CSVPQNTEAFF
TRBD1,NA,TRBV6-1,TRBJ2-3,TGTGCCAGCAGAGAATCCGGGACAGGGACAGATGCGCAGTATTTT,CASRESGTGTDAQYF
NA,many,TRBV27,TRBJ2-2,TGTGCCAGCAGTTCGGCCGAGGAACACACCGGGGAGCTGTTTTTT,CASSSAEEHTGELFF
NA,few,TRBV6-1,TRBJ2-2,TGTGCCAGCCGGGTGCGAGGGGTTCCCACCGGGGAGCTGTTTTTT,CASRVRGVPTGELFF
NA,NA,TRBV2,TRBJ1-3,TGTGCCAGCAGGACAGGCGTACCTGGAAACACCATATATTTT,CASRTGVPGNTIYF
NA,many,TRBV7-2,TRBJ1-4,TGTGCCAGCAGCTTAGGGACGCCTGCAACTAATGAAAAACTGTTTTTT,CASSLGTPATNEKLFF
TRBD1,many,TRBV6-1,TRBJ1-1,TGTGCCAGCAGTCAAGAGGGACAGGAAGCTTTCTTT,CASSQEGQEAFF
NA,few,TRBV2,TRBJ2-3,TGTGCCAGCAGTGAAGGCAACACAGATACGCAGTATTTT,CASSEGNTDTQYF
NA,NA,TRBV4-2,TRBJ1-4,TGTGCCAGCAGCCAAGGGGGACGGGATAATGAAAAACTGTTTTTT,CASSQGGRDNEKLFF
NA,NA,TRBV4-2,TRBJ1-2,TGTGCCAGCAGCCCCTGGGCAGGGGATGGCTACACCTTC,CASSPWAGDGYTF
NA,many,TRBV29-1,TRBJ2-5,TGCAGCGTTGAGGTGGGGGATGGGGAGACCCAGCACTTC,CSVEVGDGETQHF
NA,few,TRBV3-1,TRBJ1-6,TGTGCCAGCAGCCAAGGGCAGGGTATTTCACCCCTCCACTTT,CASSQGQGISPLHF
NA,NA,TRBV19,TRBJ1-4,TGTGCCAGTACCTACTCACCTGAAAAACTGTTTTTT,CASTYSPEKLFF
TRBD1,few,TRBV9,TRBJ1-2,TGTGCCGGCAGCGTAGGGCAGGGGGCGGTGGGCTACACCTTC,CAGSVGQGAVGYTF
NA,few,TRBV14,TRBJ2-2,TGTGCCAGCAGCCAACCCGTGACAGCCGGGGAGCTGTTTTTT,CASSQPVTAGELFF
TRBD1,many,TRBV7-2,TRBJ1-5,TGTGCCAGCAGCCCCGGGACAGGGGGCGATCAGCCCCAGCATTTT,CASSPGTGGDQPQHF
TRBD2,few,TRBV6-1,TRBJ2-5,TGTGCCAGCAGTCCCGCTAGCGGGGGGGGAGAGACCCAGTACTTC,CASSPASGGGETQYF
NA,many,TRBV7-2,TRBJ2-5,TGTGCCAGCAGTCCCGAAATGGTTACCCAGTACTTC,CASSPEMVTQYF
TRBD1,NA,TRBV28,TRBJ2-7,TGTGCCAGCACCCCGACAGGGGGCCCCTACGAGCAGTACTTC,CASTPTGGPYEQYF
TRBD1,NA,TRBV7-2,TRBJ1-5,TGTGCCGGCAGCTTATCTGGGACAGAGAATCAGCCCCAGCATTTT,CAGSLSGTENQPQHF
TRBD1,few,TRBV7-2,TRBJ1-1,TGTGCCAGCAGCCACGGGACAGGGGACACTGAAGCTTTCTTT,CASSHGTGDTEAFF